Listed here are 24 T cell receptor beta chains from one sample, sequenced in a study of breast tumors, draining lymph nodes, adjacent tissues. From the multiplex PCR reads, TCRdb called clonotypes with MiXCR, one entry per CDR3 protein. The sample gives about 230,000 distinct CDR3 sequences, approximately 31% of which show up once; just over 1.4% is in the top ten. The lymph nodes were axillary draining lymph nodes from breast cancer patients. The specimen was axillary lymph node tissue. These receptors were obtained from a female donor with breast cancer. Some clones in this sample may be carry-over from other donors' samples.

Many counts were recorded for this clonotype. The chain joins TRBV5-1 to TRBJ2-7; 7 nucleotides match TRBD1. The length of the CDR3 is 16 residues. J gave up 3 bases and V 6 bases, and 15 bases lay outside the gene matches. In germline, CDR1 is SGHRS, CDR2 YFSETQ. The DNA for the CDR3 is TGCGCCAGCAAATCCTTCGCCGGGACAGCTCTCTACGAGCAGTACTTC. This translates into CASKSFAGTALYEQYF.

This clonotype was observed at least ten times. J is TRBJ2-2 and V is TRBV6-5; no definite D call. V shed 6 bases and J shed 3 bases, with 5 bases lying between them. The CDR3 has 12 residues. Germline values: CDR1 MNHEY, CDR2 SVGAGI. In nucleotides, the CDR3 is TGTGCCAGCAGCCACCACACCGGGGAGCTGTTTTTT. It translates to CASSHHTGELFF.

This clonotype appeared a few times. This may come from a read error, since a much larger clone is one base off. The chain combines TRBV20-1 with TRBJ2-1; D is possibly TRBD1 or TRBD2 (5 bases each). The length of the CDR3 is 14 residues. V lost 4 bases to trimming and J lost 9 bases, with 19 bases between them. Germline V gene sequence: CDR1 DFQATT, CDR2 SNEGSKA (reference sequence). The CDR3 DNA is TGCAGTGCTATAACACCCGGGGCCGGAACTGAGCAGTTCTTC. The encoded protein is CSAITPGAGTEQFF.

This clonotype has ten or more counts. V gene TRBV9 combines with J gene TRBJ2-5, with 9 bases lining up with TRBD2. The CDR3 runs to 15 residues. V gave up 2 bases and J gave up 4 bases; unmatched junction bases: 6. Germline CDR1 and CDR2: SGDLS and YYNGEE. CDR3 bases: TGTGCCAGCAGCGTTTTGGCGGGAGGGCGAGAGACCCAGTACTTC. It yields the protein CASSVLAGGRETQYF.

The chain carries TRBV28 and TRBJ2-2; the match to TRBD1 covers 8 bases. This CDR3 is 16 amino acids long. V lost 5 bases, J lost 0 bases, and 5 bases stayed unmatched. CDR1 and CDR2 from the germline V gene are MDHEN and SYDVKM. The CDR3 is CASSQDRDANTGELFF. CDR3 nucleotide sequence: TGTGCCAGCAGTCAGGACAGGGATGCGAACACCGGGGAGCTGTTTTTT.

This clonotype was recorded at least ten times. This chain joins TRBV29-1 and TRBJ1-3; the D gene is possibly TRBD1 (5 bases). Germline V CDR1 and CDR2: SQVTM, ANQGSEA. V was clipped by 0 bases and J by 2 bases, with 11 bases between them. The CDR3 length is 15 residues. CDR3 in amino acids: CSVEDPPGAGNTIYF. CDR3 DNA sequence: TGCAGCGTTGAAGATCCTCCGGGGGCTGGAAACACCATATATTTT.

This clonotype was counted a few times. Being one base from a much bigger clone, this may be a read error. The chain combines TRBV7-8 with TRBJ2-2; D is ambiguous. Trimming cost V 5 bases and J 4 bases, with 14 bases left between them. Germline CDR1 is SGHVS and CDR2 is FQNEAQ. The CDR3 runs 15 residues. Here the CDR3 reads CASSLTMGSTGELFF. Here the CDR3 DNA reads TGTGCCAGCAGCCTAACTATGGGAAGCACCGGGGAGCTGTTTTTT.

The chain combines TRBV29-1 with TRBJ2-5; no clear D gene. CDR1 and CDR2 from the germline V gene are SQVTM and ANQGSEA. This CDR3 has 14 amino acids. V was shortened by 6 bases and J by 2 bases, with 16 bases between the two germline ends. CDR3 nucleotides: TGCAGCGTAGGTTTGAAGGAAGCACAAGAGACCCAGTACTTC. It yields the protein CSVGLKEAQETQYF.

At least ten counts were recorded for this clonotype. The V call is TRBV20-1, the J call TRBJ2-7; D is ambiguous. Germline-derived CDR1 and CDR2 are DFQATT and SNEGSKA (reference sequence). The CDR3 covers 13 residues. Trimming left V 7 bases short and J 2 bases short, with 15 bases between. The CDR3 spells CSVPETPTYEQYF. The CDR3 region has the DNA TGCAGTGTTCCCGAGACACCAACCTACGAGCAGTACTTC.

In the case of this clonotype: A much larger clone lies a single base off, so this may be a read error. This chain joins TRBV12-3 or TRBV12-4 and TRBJ2-1; the D is unclear. CDR3 length equals 12 residues. CDR3 sequence reads: CARSLRAGEQFF. CDR3 coding DNA: TGTGCCCGCAGTTTAAGGGCTGGAGAGCAGTTCTTC.

The rearrangement joins TRBV18 to TRBJ1-4; D not resolved. V lost 4 bases and J 6 bases, leaving 12 bases between the germline ends. Germline V lookup: CDR1 KGHSH, CDR2 LQKENI. The CDR3 sequence is 14 residues long. The DNA for the CDR3 is TGTGCCAGCTCACTCCGAAGTAGGGATGAAAAACTGTTTTTT. Translation: CASSLRSRDEKLFF.

Worth noting for this clonotype: With a much larger clone just one base away, this may be a read error. The chain couples TRBV5-4 to TRBJ2-1, with a weak D call TRBD2 (5 bases). V lost 5 bases to trimming and J lost 5 bases, with 23 bases between them. The CDR3 runs to 17 residues. Germline CDR1 reads SGHNT; CDR2 reads YYREEE (reference sequence). Written as DNA, the CDR3 is TGTGCCAGCAGTCCGTCGGCGGGCGGACCCCCCAACAATGAGCAGTTCTTC. Encoded protein: CASSPSAGGPPNNEQFF.

This CDR3 reads CSARASGRTGNNSPLHF. The CDR3, as DNA: TGCAGTGCTAGAGCCTCCGGGAGGACAGGGAATAATTCACCCCTCCACTTT. The chain is built from TRBV20-1 and TRBJ1-6; TRBD1 agrees at 8 bases. The CDR3 runs to 17 residues. V was clipped by 1 base and J by 5 bases; unmatched bases: 10. The V gene's germline CDR1 is DFQATT and CDR2 SNEGSKA (reference sequence).

The rearrangement joins TRBV24-1 to TRBJ2-3, with D tentatively TRBD1 (6 bases). Germline CDR1 is KGHDR and CDR2 is SFDVKD. This CDR3 is built from 18 residues. Trimming left V 3 bases short and J 0 bases short, with 18 bases between. The CDR3 here is CATSDKTGASSSTDTQYF. The DNA for the CDR3 is TGTGCCACCAGTGATAAGACAGGCGCGAGCTCTAGCACAGATACGCAGTATTTT.

This clonotype showed up just a few times. A much larger clone sits a single nucleotide away, making a read error possible. CDR3 DNA: TGTGCCAGCAGTCAAAGTCAACCCTCCTATGGCTACACCTTC. This gives the protein CASSQSQPSYGYTF. This chain connects TRBV6-1 to TRBJ1-2; unclear D gene. The V gene lost 5 bases and the J gene lost 4 bases, with 14 bases spanning the gap. The CDR3 is made up of 14 amino acids. Germline V gene lookup returns CDR1 MNHNS and CDR2 SASEGT.

On this clonotype: Since a much larger clone is just one base distant, this may be a read error. This sequence joins TRBV19 and TRBJ2-2; 10 bases align to TRBD2. Germline V CDR1 and CDR2: LNHDA, SQIVND (reference sequence). The ends lost 4 bases at V and 6 bases at J; junction bases unmatched: 14. This CDR3 is built from 18 residues. CDR3 sequence reads: CASSTPVLAGALAGELFF. For the CDR3, the DNA is TGTGCCAGTAGTACCCCTGTGCTAGCGGGAGCCCTCGCCGGGGAGCTGTTTTTT.

In its sample, this clonotype was seen once. This CDR3 fails to terminate in the conserved phenylalanine or tryptophan, so it likely reflects a read error. The V and J genes are TRBV7-2 and TRBJ2-5; D not certain. The CDR3 covers 14 residues. Germline lookup yields CDR1 SGHTA and CDR2 FQGNSA. As DNA, the CDR3 is TGTGCCGGCAGCTCCCATCAAAATAGCGAGACCCAGTACCTC. Protein sequence: CAGSSHQNSETQYL.

The rearrangement links TRBV20-1 to TRBJ1-5; D gene unclear. V was clipped by 1 base and J by 0 bases, with 7 bases between them. The CDR3 has 14 residues. The germline V gene has CDR1 DFQATT and CDR2 SNEGSKA (reference sequence). The CDR3 DNA is TGCAGTGCTAGAGGGGGAAGTAGCAATCAGCCCCAGCATTTT. Its translation: CSARGGSSNQPQHF.

This clonotype occurred many times. The V and J genes are TRBV7-2 and TRBJ2-3, with D possibly being TRBD1 or TRBD2 (5 bases each). Germline CDR1 is SGHTA and CDR2 is FQGNSA. This CDR3 spans 15 amino acids. The V gene lost 5 bases and the J gene lost 5 bases, with 17 bases spanning the gap. CDR3 in DNA: TGTGCCAGCAGCCGCGCCGGGACGGACTTAGATACGCAGTATTTT. Translation gives CASSRAGTDLDTQYF. The whole variable domain, remainder taken from reference TRBV7-2 and TRBJ2-3, is GAGVSQSPSNKVTEKGKDVELRCDPISGHTALYWYRQSLGQGLEFLIYFQGNSAPDKSGLPSDRFSAERTGGSVSTLTIQRTQQEDSAVYLCASSRAGTDLDTQYFGPGTRLTVL.

This clonotype was counted ten times or more. The gene calls are TRBV2 and TRBJ2-2; D is perhaps TRBD1 (6 bases). Germline assignment: CDR1 SNHLY and CDR2 FYNNEI. Trimming removed 9 bases from V and 6 bases from J, with 11 bases in between. The CDR3 extends over 12 amino acids. The CDR3 region has the DNA TGTGCCAGGAGAACAGGGCCCGGGGAGCTGTTTTTT. This codes for CARRTGPGELFF.

This clonotype was counted ten times or more. The chain combines TRBV20-1 with TRBJ2-7; TRBD2 aligns across 14 bases. V lost 5 bases and J lost 6; bases outside the gene matches: 3. Germline values: CDR1 DFQATT, CDR2 SNEGSKA (reference sequence). CDR3 length: 13 amino acids. The CDR3 sequence: CSAVGTSGSEQYF. The CDR3 DNA sequence: TGCAGTGCTGTCGGGACTAGCGGGAGCGAGCAGTACTTC.

This clonotype was detected many times. This rearrangement joins TRBV6-6 to TRBJ2-7; 7 positions agree with TRBD1. V lost 6 bases and J lost 0; bases outside the gene matches: 8. Germline assignment: CDR1 MNHNY and CDR2 SVGAGI (reference sequence). The CDR3 totals 15 residues. The CDR3 nucleotides read TGTGCCAGCAGACCAGGGACAGACTTCTCCTACGAGCAGTACTTC. Its protein is CASRPGTDFSYEQYF.

Ten or more counts support this clonotype. The J gene is TRBJ2-3, the V gene TRBV2; D not resolved. V lost 8 bases and J 4 bases, leaving 10 bases between the germline ends. Germline V lookup: CDR1 SNHLY, CDR2 FYNNEI. This CDR3 contains 12 residues. The CDR3 protein is CASGVGPDTQYF. The DNA of the CDR3 is TGTGCCAGCGGAGTTGGCCCAGATACGCAGTATTTT. The whole variable domain, remainder taken from reference TRBV2 and TRBJ2-3, is EPEVTQTPSHQVTQMGQEVILRCVPISNHLYFYWYRQILGQKVEFLVSFYNNEISEKSEIFDDQFSVERPDGSNFTLKIRSTKLEDSAMYFCASGVGPDTQYFGPGTRLTVL.

This clonotype was picked up many times. This chain uses TRBV6-6 with TRBJ2-3; the D is unclear. V dropped 5 bases and J dropped 2 bases, with 14 bases sitting between them. Germline CDR1 MNHNY, CDR2 SVGAGI (reference sequence). The CDR3 consists of 15 residues. CDR3 loop: CASSHPQAFTDTQYF. CDR3 DNA sequence: TGTGCCAGCAGTCACCCCCAGGCGTTCACAGATACGCAGTATTTT.